This T cell receptor beta chain was found in a study of beta chain features in type 1 diabetes. The study's findings and limits: Fewer junction insertions and more nucleotide deletions appeared in type 1 diabetes patients.

Between the trimmed V and J ends, which lost 1 base and 10 bases, there was a span of 15 bases. This CDR3 is built from 14 residues. Germline V gives CDR1 MGHRA, CDR2 YSYEKL. With respect to this clone: Its antigen remains unknown.

Sequencing targeted expressed TCRB transcripts, as all isolated RNA had been reverse transcribed. Libraries were prepared by immunoSEQ multiplex PCR; TCRdb keeps only in-frame clonotypes and omits some of them. The repertoire holds about 350,000 clones, with about 18% as singletons. The rearrangement joins TRBV4-1 to TRBJ2-3; possibly TRBD2 for D (6 bases). This clonotype originated in a woman aged 18 to 35 in good health. The source material was naive CD4+ T cells from blood. CDR3 protein: CASSQGNFGGAQYF. The CDR3 DNA sequence: TGCGCCAGCAGCCAAGGCAACTTCGGAGGGGCGCAGTATTTT.